Presented here are 21 T cell receptor beta chains from one specimen sequenced in a study of blood T cell repertoires in COVID-19 (dated by TCRdb to the early 2020s). The method was the immunoSEQ multiplex PCR assay. The clones in this table, taken by TCRdb from immuneACCESS, are in-frame only. Not every clone is retained; where verified, under half of the shortfall comes from an unresolved V gene, and the cause of the rest is unknown. The sample table shows 69,000 or so clones, and nearly 90% are seen once. The ten largest clones take up 5% to 6% of the sample. The material sequenced was peripheral blood. Every receptor here comes from a man between 45 and 60 years old with acute or convalescent COVID-19.

This rearrangement joins TRBV7-9 to TRBJ2-2; D not resolved. Germline CDR1 SEHNR, CDR2 FQNEAQ (reference sequence). The CDR3 is 12 residues long. V lost 5 bases and J 5 bases, leaving 6 bases between the germline ends. Here the CDR3 DNA reads TGTGCCAGCAGCCCCCATACCGGGGAGCTGTTTTTT. Protein: CASSPHTGELFF. Using reference TRBV7-9 and TRBJ2-2 for the parts outside the CDR3, the full variable domain is DTGVSQNPRHKITKRGQNVTFRCDPISEHNRLYWYRQTLGQGPEFLTYFQNEAQLEKSRLLSDRFSAERPKGSFSTLEIQRTEQGDSAMYLCASSPHTGELFFGEGSRLTVL.

J is TRBJ2-1 and V is TRBV24-1, with a tentative D call TRBD2 (5 bases). Germline CDR1 KGHDR, CDR2 SFDVKD. The ends were cut back, 3 bases at V and 0 bases at J, with 23 bases in the middle. This CDR3 has 20 residues. CDR3 sequence: CATSDRNKRRTQRSYNEQFF. CDR3 in DNA: TGTGCCACCAGTGATAGAAATAAGCGGAGGACTCAGCGCTCCTACAATGAGCAGTTCTTC.

This chain uses TRBV28 with TRBJ1-6; 7 bases are a match to TRBD1. Germline V CDR1 and CDR2: MDHEN, SYDVKM. This CDR3 has 15 residues. Germline trimming cut 4 bases from V and 2 bases from J; bases unmatched to any gene: 2. CDR3 loop: CASSSDRPYNSPLHF. The CDR3 DNA sequence: TGTGCCAGCAGTTCGGACAGGCCCTATAATTCACCCCTCCACTTT.

This chain's CDR3 is CASRDRGQGYTF. As DNA, the CDR3 is TGTGCCAGCAGGGACAGAGGGCAGGGCTACACCTTC. The chain is built from TRBV6-4 and TRBJ1-2; TRBD1 is a possible D gene (6 bases). The V end lost 6 bases, the J end lost 8 bases, and 13 bases lay between the germline ends. Germline V lookup: CDR1 MRHNA, CDR2 SNTAGT. CDR3 length: 12 amino acids.

The chain links TRBV9 to TRBJ2-3; a possible D gene is TRBD2 (5 bases). The CDR3 is 14 residues long. Germline CDR1 is SGDLS and CDR2 is YYNGEE. Trimming removed 0 bases at V and 8 bases at J, with 13 bases between. CDR3 DNA: TGTGCCAGCAGCGTAGGGGTTAGCGCAACTACGCAGTATTTT. Protein product: CASSVGVSATTQYF. The full variable domain, with the rest looked up from reference TRBV9 and TRBJ2-3, is DSGVTQTPKHLITATGQRVTLRCSPRSGDLSVYWYQQSLDQGLQFLIQYYNGEERAKGNILERFSAQQFPDLHSELNLSSLELGDSALYFCASSVGVSATTQYFGPGTRLTVL.

The rearrangement links TRBV6-5 to TRBJ1-5, with D unclear. The CDR3 loop spans 13 amino acids. V was shortened by 6 bases and J by 4 bases, with 10 bases between the two germline ends. In germline, CDR1 is MNHEY, CDR2 SVGAGI. CDR3 sequence: CASSQVENQPQHF. The CDR3, as DNA: TGTGCCAGCAGCCAGGTCGAGAATCAGCCCCAGCATTTT.

The genes are TRBV14 and TRBJ1-6, with a tentative D call TRBD1 (5 bases). V was trimmed by 3 bases and J by 10 bases, leaving 22 bases between them. CDR1 SGHDN and CDR2 FVKESK come from the germline V gene. The CDR3 is 17 residues long. CDR3 sequence (DNA): TGTGCCAGCAGCCACGATATGGACACTGATTTAGGATCACCCCTCCACTTT. As protein: CASSHDMDTDLGSPLHF.

The chain combines TRBV5-5 with TRBJ1-1, with D tentatively TRBD1 (5 bases). This CDR3 is built from 15 residues. Germline loops: CDR1 SGHKS, CDR2 YYEKEE (reference sequence). V was clipped by 1 base and J by 4 bases, with 14 bases between them. Here the CDR3 reads CASSLYGGTVTEAFF. For the CDR3, the DNA is TGTGCCAGCAGCTTGTACGGGGGAACCGTCACTGAAGCTTTCTTT.

The chain links TRBV10-1 to TRBJ2-3, with D uncertain. The length of the CDR3 is 14 residues. V was cut by 5 bases and J by 4 bases, with 13 bases left in between. CDR1 is WNHNN, CDR2 SYGVQD, per germline (reference sequence). CDR3 amino acids: CASSQVAEADTQYF. CDR3 in DNA: TGCGCCAGCAGTCAAGTGGCAGAGGCAGATACGCAGTATTTT.

The rearrangement uses TRBV12-3 or TRBV12-4 and TRBJ1-1; 9 positions agree with TRBD1. The length of the CDR3 is 13 residues. With V trimmed by 6 bases and J by 11 bases, 10 bases remained unmatched. The DNA for the CDR3 is TGTGCCAGCAGGGGGACAGGGCGTGTGTGGGCTTTCTTT. It codes for CASRGTGRVWAFF.

This clone was seen just once. The chain links TRBV6-1 to TRBJ1-4; D call uncertain. Trimming pared 2 bases from V and 8 bases from J, leaving 18 bases between. CDR1 MNHNS and CDR2 SASEGT come from the germline V gene. This CDR3 is built from 16 residues. CDR3 protein: CASSEYTPGNGEKLFF. The DNA of the CDR3 is TGTGCCAGCAGTGAATATACGCCCGGGAATGGAGAAAAACTGTTTTTT.

This clone was recorded once. The chain joins TRBV6-5 to TRBJ2-7, with 13 positions matching TRBD2. CDR1 is MNHEY and CDR2 is SVGAGI in the germline V gene. After removal of 0 bases from V and 2 bases from J, the junction contained 1 base not matched to a gene. This CDR3 has 16 residues. This CDR3 reads CASSYSGLAGAYEQYF. The CDR3 nucleotides are TGTGCCAGCAGTTACTCCGGACTAGCGGGAGCCTACGAGCAGTACTTC.

This clone was recorded a few times. The rearrangement joins TRBV19 to TRBJ1-2, with D maybe TRBD1 (6 bases). V was pared by 2 bases and J by 7 bases, with 20 bases between. The CDR3 extends over 16 amino acids. The germline V gene has CDR1 LNHDA and CDR2 SQIVND (reference sequence). CDR3 sequence (DNA): TGTGCCAGTAGTATAACCGGACAGAGCTCGATAAGTGGCTACACCTTC. This codes for CASSITGQSSISGYTF.

The rearrangement joins TRBV5-6 to TRBJ2-7, with a tentative D call TRBD2 (6 bases). Deletions cut 2 bases from V and 0 bases from J, with 15 bases between. Per the germline V gene, CDR1 is SGHDT and CDR2 is YYEEEE. The CDR3 contains 16 residues. The CDR3: CASSFKRLEGSYEQYF. CDR3 DNA sequence: TGTGCCAGCAGCTTTAAGCGACTAGAGGGCTCCTACGAGCAGTACTTC. The full variable domain, in which reference TRBV5-6 and TRBJ2-7 provide the parts outside the CDR3, is DAGVTQSPTHLIKTRGQQVTLRCSPKSGHDTVSWYQQALGQGPQFIFQYYEEEERQRGNFPDRFSGHQFPNYSSELNVNALLLGDSALYLCASSFKRLEGSYEQYFGPGTRLTVT.

The V call is TRBV7-9, the J call TRBJ2-6; maybe TRBD2 (7 bases). The V gene's germline CDR1 is SEHNR and CDR2 FQNEAQ (reference sequence). Trimming left V 5 bases short and J 2 bases short, with 13 bases between. The CDR3 runs 16 residues. CDR3 nucleotides: TGTGCCAGCAGCCCCTCGGGGGGCACTGGGGCCAACGTCCTGACTTTC. Translation: CASSPSGGTGANVLTF. The full variable domain, rest sourced from reference TRBV7-9 and TRBJ2-6, is DTGVSQNPRHKITKRGQNVTFRCDPISEHNRLYWYRQTLGQGPEFLTYFQNEAQLEKSRLLSDRFSAERPKGSFSTLEIQRTEQGDSAMYLCASSPSGGTGANVLTFGAGSRLTVL.

The chain uses TRBV7-2 and TRBJ2-7; 7 bases map to TRBD1. Losses at the gene ends were 1 base for V and 3 bases for J; bases not matched to a gene: 9. The CDR3 length is 16 residues. Germline V gives CDR1 SGHTA, CDR2 FQGNSA. Here the CDR3 reads CASSLGDSLGGYEQYF. Written as DNA, the CDR3 is TGTGCCAGCAGCTTAGGGGACAGCCTAGGCGGCTACGAGCAGTACTTC.

The CDR3 DNA reads as TGTGCCTGGAATCCTCTTTGGGACAGGGTTAACTATGGCTACACCTTC. Protein: CAWNPLWDRVNYGYTF. The gene calls are TRBV30 and TRBJ1-2; 9 bases align to TRBD1. The V gene's germline CDR1 is GTSNPN and CDR2 SVGIG (reference sequence). V shed 4 bases and J 1 base; nucleotides not matched to a gene: 10. There are 16 residues in the CDR3.

This clone occurred a few times. The gene calls are TRBV7-8 and TRBJ2-2, with D perhaps TRBD2 (6 bases). This CDR3 has 16 amino acids. Trimming removed 5 bases at V and 7 bases at J, with 20 bases between. Per the germline V gene, CDR1 is SGHVS and CDR2 is FQNEAQ. The CDR3 is CASSLGLGGIGGELFF. The CDR3 DNA reads as TGTGCCAGCAGCCTCGGACTCGGGGGAATAGGCGGGGAGCTGTTTTTT.

The genes are TRBV27 and TRBJ2-7, with D possibly matching TRBD2 (6 bases). Trimming stripped 5 bases from V and 6 bases from J, with 14 bases between. The CDR3 totals 13 residues. Germline CDR1 is MNHEY and CDR2 is SMNVEV (reference sequence). The CDR3 nucleotides read TGTGCCAGCAGTCTGGGACTTTCTTTCGAGCAGTACTTC. Protein sequence: CASSLGLSFEQYF.

This chain connects TRBV5-5 to TRBJ2-2; TRBD2 aligns across 7 bases. Trimming cost V 4 bases and J 5 bases; bases outside gene matches: 8. CDR3 length equals 15 residues. CDR1 SGHKS and CDR2 YYEKEE come from the germline V gene (reference sequence). The CDR3 region is CASSVIAGGTGELFF. As DNA, the CDR3 is TGTGCCAGCAGCGTAATAGCGGGCGGTACCGGGGAGCTGTTTTTT.

The rearrangement joins TRBV12-5 to TRBJ1-5, with D possibly matching TRBD1 (5 bases). CDR1 is LGHNT and CDR2 is FRNRAP in the germline V gene. The CDR3 sequence is 15 residues long. V was trimmed by 1 base and J by 2 bases, leaving 9 bases between them. The CDR3 nucleotides read TGTGCTAGTGGTTTGGAGCTAGGGGGCAATCAGCCCCAGCATTTT. It specifies CASGLELGGNQPQHF.